Sequencing of this T cell receptor (beta chain) was carried out in a study of blood T cell repertoires in COVID-19. At the level of the study: Material from acute and convalescent COVID-19 was sourced from the United States, Italy and Spain. PBMCs, B-cell-depleted T cells, or T cells provided the cDNA or gDNA that made up the material.

Source study methods: Estimation of nucleated cell counts was performed using reference gene primer amplification. Measured with immunoSEQ multiplex PCR; TCRdb has only the in-frame clones, and not every one. The D gene and trimming were derived from the DNA, and the V and J assignments and clone size from that table. The repertoire holds under 450,000 clones, with 70% to 90% as singletons. Seattle participants joined during active infection and were tracked over time. This CDR3 spans 15 amino acids. With V trimmed by 5 bases and J by 5 bases, 9 bases remained unmatched. The germline CDR1 and CDR2 sequences are SGDLS and YYNGEE.

Source material: peripheral blood. This TCR came from an older woman with COVID-19, enrolled during active disease. The chain combines TRBV9 with TRBJ2-1, with 8 bases aligning to TRBD1. The CDR3 loop is CASSVSGQGHNEQFF. DNA of the CDR3: TGTGCCAGCAGTGTTAGTGGACAGGGCCACAATGAGCAGTTCTTC.